The present TCR beta chain was sequenced within a study of technical replicates of blood from several donors (dated by TCRdb to the late 2010s). CDR1 and CDR2, per the germline V gene (reference sequence), are GTSNPN and SVGIG. Trimming removed 0 bases from V and 5 bases from J, leaving 19 bases between the germline ends. The CDR3 starts with the cysteine, ends with the phenylalanine, and has 16 residues. Only the CDR3 portion is preserved as DNA: 48 bases, with reading frame beginning at the first base. The receptor library was made with the immunoSEQ multiplex PCR assay. TCRdb stores this immuneACCESS table with in-frame sequences only. Part of the clones is absent; in the studies checked, under half of the shortfall reflects unresolved V genes, and no reason is known for the rest. This sample comprises 75,000 to 90,000 clones, roughly 94% of them detected only once. In total, the top ten clones hold under 0.4% of the sample.

Concerning this clone: The target of this receptor is not known. No base quality values were provided; no much bigger clone lies one nucleotide off.

The clonotype was recovered from a human donor in good health. This chain is built from TRBV30 and TRBJ1-1; the D gene cannot be named for sure. The sample taken for sequencing was T cells isolated from PBMCs. The CDR3 protein: CAWSVLGGSRLTEAFF. The sequenced DNA is TGTGCCTGGAGTGTACTCGGTGGTTCGAGGTTGACTGAAGCTTTCTTT. Joined to the reference TRBV30 and TRBJ1-1 proteins, this CDR3 gives the full variable domain: SQTIHQWPATLVQPVGSPLSLECTVEGTSNPNLYWYRQAAGRGLQLLFYSVGIGQISSEVPQNLSASRPQDRQFILSSKKLLLSDSGFYLCAWSVLGGSRLTEAFFGQGTRLTVV.